Shown below are 2 T cell receptor beta chains from a single sample sequenced in a study of T cell responses to AZD1222 COVID-19 vaccine. Some clones are missing from TCRdb's copy, which holds only in-frame ones; the method was immunoSEQ multiplex PCR. The table has fewer than 75,000 clones, 85% to 90% seen once. This material consisted of peripheral blood, taken on day 0 of AZD1222 vaccination. The source is an adult in good health.

This clone has only one observation. This chain joins TRBV7-2 and TRBJ1-2; 11 bases are shared with TRBD1. The germline CDR1 and CDR2 sequences are SGHTA and FQGNSA. The junction had 3 bases not matched to a gene; V was cut back by 1 base and J by 8 bases. This CDR3 has 14 residues. CDR3 in DNA: TGTGCCAGCAGCTTAGGGACAGGGGGCCGGGGCTACACCTTC. Translated, it gives CASSLGTGGRGYTF.

This chain uses TRBV5-1 with TRBJ2-5, with 13 bases matching TRBD2. The CDR3 runs to 15 residues. The germline gives CDR1 SGHRS, CDR2 YFSETQ. V gave up 2 bases and J gave up 3 bases; unmatched junction bases: 1. The CDR3 bases are TGCGCCAGCAGCTTCGGGACTAGCGGGGAAGAGACCCAGTACTTC. The encoded protein is CASSFGTSGEETQYF.